This T cell receptor beta chain was documented in a study of early T cells in non-severe SARS-CoV-2 infection. Study-level information: The input, bulk RNA from unsorted whole blood, was sequenced, and chains were unpaired.

Individual cDNA molecules were tagged with unique molecular identifiers, the study reported. TCRdb reprocessed the 5' RACE reads with MiXCR, giving one entry per CDR3 protein. The sample yields roughly 26,000 distinct CDR3 sequences, more than 3.5% seen once. CDR1 MNHNY and CDR2 SVGAGI come from the germline V gene (reference sequence). The CDR3 is 24 amino acids. J gave up 3 bases and V 6 bases, and 36 bases lay outside the gene matches. Many counts were recorded for this clonotype. Sequencing was carried out using whole blood. The sequence was collected from an adult who was a healthcare worker with PCR-confirmed SARS-CoV-2 infection or an uninfected control (not recorded which). V is TRBV6-6 and J is TRBJ1-1, with 8 bases aligning to TRBD1. Here the CDR3 reads CASSSRTGTTSTPAPPKTDTEAFF. CDR3 DNA sequence: TGTGCCAGCAGCTCCCGGACAGGGACCACCTCAACACCAGCCCCCCCTAAAACCGACACTGAAGCTTTCTTT.